Presented here are 13 T cell receptor beta chains from one specimen sequenced in a study of T cells after yellow fever vaccination. TCRdb passed the 5' RACE reads through MiXCR, listing each CDR3 protein once. The table includes about 73,000 distinct CDR3 sequences, roughly 7.7% detected once. This specimen consisted of CD8+ T cells sorted from PBMCs, obtained on the day of the yellow fever booster vaccination. These receptors were collected from a man in his thirties or forties who received the YFV17D yellow fever vaccine.

The V call is TRBV7-8, the J call TRBJ2-7, with unresolved D. This CDR3 contains 11 residues. CDR1 SGHVS and CDR2 FQNEAQ come from the germline V gene. The V end was cut by 5 bases, the J end by 8 bases, with 10 bases between. The CDR3 loop reads CASSLDIQQYF. CDR3 nucleotides: TGTGCCAGCAGCCTAGACATTCAGCAGTACTTC. The entire variable domain, with the rest obtained from reference TRBV7-8 and TRBJ2-7, is as follows: GAGVSQSPRYKVAKRGQDVALRCDPISGHVSLFWYQQALGQGPEFLTYFQNEAQLDKSGLPSDRFFAERPEGSVSTLKIQRTQQEDSAVYLCASSLDIQQYFGPGTRLTVT.

CDR3 coding DNA: TGTGCCAGCAGCCTAGGTCCGTCGCGAAGTCCAGATACGCAGTATTTT. It translates to CASSLGPSRSPDTQYF. V gene TRBV11-2 combines with J gene TRBJ2-3; the D is unclear. Germline V lookup: CDR1 SGHAT, CDR2 FQNNGV. This CDR3 comprises 16 residues. V gave up 5 bases and J gave up 4 bases, with 19 bases separating them.

CDR3 DNA sequence: TGTGCCAGTAGAACAGGGGATGATTCGCAGTATTTT. This encodes CASRTGDDSQYF. The V call is TRBV19, the J call TRBJ2-3; 7 bases are shared with TRBD1. Germline trimming cut 6 bases from V and 10 bases from J; bases unmatched to any gene: 7. The CDR3 has 12 residues. The germline gives CDR1 LNHDA, CDR2 SQIVND (reference sequence).

This chain joins TRBV6-5 and TRBJ2-1; D call uncertain. Germline values: CDR1 MNHEY, CDR2 SVGAGI. The CDR3 spans 16 residues. V lost 3 bases and J lost 8, with 20 bases in between. The CDR3: CASSYSDPKWSYEQFF. The CDR3 DNA follows: TGTGCCAGCAGTTATTCGGACCCTAAGTGGTCGTATGAGCAGTTCTTC.

The V gene is TRBV20-1, the J gene TRBJ2-1; D is unresolved. Trimming removed 7 bases from V and 0 bases from J, with 13 bases in between. CDR3 size: 14 residues. Germline V lookup: CDR1 DFQATT, CDR2 SNEGSKA (reference sequence). CDR3: CSVATSSSYNEQFF. CDR3 sequence (DNA): TGCAGTGTCGCCACTTCCAGCTCCTACAATGAGCAGTTCTTC.

This clonotype was seen a handful of times. The chain joins TRBV29-1 to TRBJ2-5; possible D gene TRBD1, 6 bases. Germline CDR1 SQVTM, CDR2 ANQGSEA. V shed 4 bases and J shed 2 bases, with 26 bases lying between them. The CDR3 sequence is 18 residues long. The CDR3 loop reads CSVVVAGDRLREQETQYF. For the CDR3, the DNA is TGCAGCGTTGTGGTGGCAGGGGATCGGTTACGGGAACAAGAGACCCAGTACTTC.

The chain carries TRBV20-1 and TRBJ2-7; D unclear. V was cut by 3 bases and J by 6 bases, with 24 bases left in between. This CDR3 has 16 residues. Germline CDR1 and CDR2: DFQATT and SNEGSKA (reference sequence). CDR3 coding DNA: TGCAGTGCTAGTTCTAGGAATCTTCTTCCCCAATCCGAGCAGTACTTC. Translating gives CSASSRNLLPQSEQYF.

The chain employs TRBV4-3 and TRBJ2-1; 9 bases line up with TRBD2. CDR3 size: 15 residues. J lost 7 bases, V lost 6 bases, and 10 bases had no gene match. The germline CDR1 and CDR2 sequences are LGHNA and YSLEER. The CDR3 DNA reads as TGCGCCAGCAGTCCTCATGGGACTAGCCGAAATGAGCAGTTCTTC. Protein product: CASSPHGTSRNEQFF.

The table lists this clonotype with a few counts. The chain links TRBV10-3 to TRBJ2-3; D is undetermined. V lost 0 bases and J lost 4, with 11 bases in between. The CDR3 extends over 15 amino acids. Germline V lookup: CDR1 ENHRY, CDR2 SYGVKD. CDR3 sequence: CAISESMPGSDTQYF. In DNA, the CDR3 is TGTGCCATCAGTGAGTCGATGCCAGGCTCAGATACGCAGTATTTT.

A few counts support this clonotype. The chain joins TRBV2 to TRBJ2-7, with 9 bases lining up with TRBD1. The CDR3 contains 14 residues. Per germline, CDR1 SNHLY and CDR2 FYNNEI. V shed 6 bases, J shed 2 bases, and the junction held 5 bases outside the gene matches. Here the CDR3 reads CASSEGQGAYEQYF. The CDR3 DNA reads TGTGCCAGCAGCGAGGGACAGGGAGCCTACGAGCAGTACTTC.

The J gene is TRBJ2-7, the V gene TRBV28; D assignment may be TRBD1 or TRBD2 (5 bases each). This CDR3 has 15 residues. The germline V gene has CDR1 MDHEN and CDR2 SYDVKM. V was clipped by 7 bases and J by 1 base, with 17 bases between them. Here the CDR3 DNA reads TGTGCCAGCAACCCCCCGTCGGGACCGTCCTACGAGCAGTACTTC. Translation: CASNPPSGPSYEQYF.

The chain is built from TRBV5-1 and TRBJ2-5; tentatively, D is TRBD1 (5 bases). The V and J ends lost 4 bases and 7 bases respectively, with 11 bases between them. The CDR3 length is 12 residues. Germline assignment: CDR1 SGHRS and CDR2 YFSETQ. In DNA, the CDR3 is TGCGCCAGCAGCACGTCTACAGGGACCCAGTACTTC. It yields the protein CASSTSTGTQYF.

This clonotype has more than one count but fewer than ten. The chain has TRBV5-1 and TRBJ2-7, with D perhaps being TRBD1 or TRBD2 (5 bases each). Trimming pared 4 bases from V and 2 bases from J, leaving 16 bases between. Per the germline V gene, CDR1 is SGHRS and CDR2 is YFSETQ. This CDR3 is 15 amino acids long. The CDR3 protein is CASSPESGPTYEQYF. The DNA for the CDR3 is TGCGCCAGCAGCCCGGAATCGGGACCGACCTACGAGCAGTACTTC. The full variable domain, completed using reference TRBV5-1 and TRBJ2-7, is KAGVTQTPRYLIKTRGQQVTLSCSPISGHRSVSWYQQTPGQGLQFLFEYFSETQRNKGNFPGRFSGRQFSNSRSEMNVSTLELGDSALYLCASSPESGPTYEQYFGPGTRLTVT.